A selection of T cell receptor beta chains follows, all from one sample in a study of shared clonotypes between healthy human individuals. Clones were read by immunoSEQ multiplex PCR, and TCRdb kept only the in-frame ones, dropping some. The sample contains some 1,900,000 clones, about 95% of which appear only once. Material for sequencing was naive CD8+ T cells sorted from blood. Every receptor here comes from a man between 18 and 35 years old in good health. Each CDR3 is given with its conserved first and last residue. D genes are given only for firm matches. Only some rows state a clone size, as once, few, many or a class for expanded clones.

size,J,V,D,DNA,CDR3
-,TRBJ1-5,TRBV27,-,TGTGCCAGCAGTTTAGTAGGGGGCAATCAGCCCCAGCATTTT,CASSLVGGNQPQHF
-,TRBJ1-1,TRBV30,-,TGTGCCTGGAACATGGGTAACACTGAAGCTTTCTTT,CAWNMGNTEAFF
-,TRBJ1-1,TRBV19,-,TGTGCCAGTAGTTTCCAGGTGAACACTGAAGCTTTCTTT,CASSFQVNTEAFF
-,TRBJ1-5,TRBV6-6,TRBD1,TGTGCCAGCAGTTTCGACAGGGGGCAGCCCCAGCATTTT,CASSFDRGQPQHF
-,TRBJ2-4,TRBV5-1,-,TGCGCCAGCAGCTTGGAGATGTCCAAAAACATTCAGTACTTC,CASSLEMSKNIQYF
-,TRBJ2-7,TRBV11-2,TRBD1,TGTGCCAGCAGCTCGAGCACGGACAGGTTTTACGAGCAGTACTTC,CASSSSTDRFYEQYF
-,TRBJ2-1,TRBV7-9,-,TGTGCCAGCGAATGGGGGGAGGGGGCTCACAATGAGCAGTTCTTC,CASEWGEGAHNEQFF
-,TRBJ2-7,TRBV7-8,-,TGTGCCAGCAGCTTAGAAGGGGGCGAGCAGTACTTC,CASSLEGGEQYF
-,TRBJ2-3,TRBV2,-,TGTGCCAGCAGTTCGACAGGGACTAGCACAGATACGCAGTATTTT,CASSSTGTSTDTQYF
-,TRBJ2-2,TRBV30,TRBD2,TGTGCCTGGAGTGTACAAGCGGGGGGGCCCTTCGGGGAGCTGTTTTTT,CAWSVQAGGPFGELFF
-,TRBJ2-5,TRBV4-1,-,TGCGCCAGCAGCCAAGATTGGGCGAGCCAAGAGACCCAGTACTTC,CASSQDWASQETQYF
-,TRBJ1-2,TRBV7-9,-,TGTGCCAGCAGCCTAGGAACCGCTTATGGCTACACCTTC,CASSLGTAYGYTF
-,TRBJ1-1,TRBV5-4,-,TGTGCCAGCAGCCTGAGATTGGGGGTAAAGACTGAAGCTTTCTTT,CASSLRLGVKTEAFF
-,TRBJ2-5,TRBV9,-,TGTGCCAGCAGCGTAGATAGGGGAGAGACCCAGTACTTC,CASSVDRGETQYF
few,TRBJ1-1,TRBV6-5,TRBD1,TGTGCCAGCAGGGACAGGATCGGGGGCACTGAAGCTTTCTTT,CASRDRIGGTEAFF
-,TRBJ2-7,TRBV6-1,-,TGTGCCAGCAGTGCCTACCGGGACGACTACGAGCAGTACTTC,CASSAYRDDYEQYF
-,TRBJ2-6,TRBV14,-,TGTGCCAGCAGCTCAGGGGGGGGCTCACCCTCTGGGGCCAACGTCCTGACTTTC,CASSSGGGSPSGANVLTF
once,TRBJ1-3,TRBV7-9,-,TGTGCCAGCAGCTCCGGGGCGACTGCCTCTGGAAACACCATATATTTT,CASSSGATASGNTIYF
-,TRBJ2-1,TRBV7-9,TRBD2,TGTGCCAGCAGCGCGGTCCTAGCGGGGGCCAACAATGAGCAGTTCTTC,CASSAVLAGANNEQFF
-,TRBJ2-7,TRBV10-3,-,TGTGCCATCAGTGAAGGCTCGTCCCGCTACGAGCAGTACTTC,CAISEGSSRYEQYF
-,TRBJ1-2,TRBV28,TRBD1,TGTGCCAGCAGTTTCCCGAGAGGGACAGGGGCCTGGGGGAACTATGGCTACACCTTC,CASSFPRGTGAWGNYGYTF
-,TRBJ1-5,TRBV7-9,-,TGTGCCAGCAGCTCAGACAGTCGGGGCAATCAGCCCCAGCATTTT,CASSSDSRGNQPQHF
once,TRBJ2-2,TRBV7-6,-,TGTGCCAGCAGCCAAGGACTGTTTCCCGGGGAGCTGTTTTTT,CASSQGLFPGELFF
-,TRBJ2-1,TRBV7-2,-,TGTGCCAGCAGCTTAGACCCCTACAATGAGCAGTTCTTC,CASSLDPYNEQFF
-,TRBJ2-7,TRBV5-4,-,TGTGCCAGCGGGAGGTCCACCTACGAGCAGTACTTC,CASGRSTYEQYF
-,TRBJ2-7,TRBV19,TRBD1,TGTGCCAGTAGTGCGGACAGGGGCTACGAGCAGTACTTC,CASSADRGYEQYF
-,TRBJ2-7,TRBV4-1,TRBD2,TGCGCCAGCAGGGGCGGGAGTTCGTACGAGCAGTACTTC,CASRGGSSYEQYF
-,TRBJ2-7,TRBV7-2,-,TGTGCCAGCAGCTACCGGGACTTGCTAGCCTACGAGCAGTACTTC,CASSYRDLLAYEQYF
-,TRBJ2-3,TRBV29-1,-,TGCAGCGTTGAAGATCTGGCAGATACGCAGTATTTT,CSVEDLADTQYF
-,TRBJ2-1,TRBV7-8,TRBD1,TGTGCCAGCAGCTTAGGGGTCGGGACAGGGAATGAGCAGTTCTTC,CASSLGVGTGNEQFF
-,TRBJ1-1,TRBV10-1,-,TGCGCCAGCAGTGGATCCCTGGGGGTTGTGGGGAGTGAAGCTTTCTTT,CASSGSLGVVGSEAFF
-,TRBJ2-5,TRBV13,TRBD1,TGTGCCAGCAGTCACGACAGGGGGCGTGTGACCCAGTACTTC,CASSHDRGRVTQYF
-,TRBJ2-1,TRBV27,-,TGTGCCAGCAGTTTGGGCGACTCCTACAATGAGCAGTTCTTC,CASSLGDSYNEQFF
-,TRBJ2-5,TRBV27,-,TGTGCCAGCAGTTTGGACCGGACTTACGCGGGGGCGGTGGAGACCCAGTACTTC,CASSLDRTYAGAVETQYF
-,TRBJ2-7,TRBV4-3,-,TGCGCCAGCAGCCCGACATCGGATCCGGGAACCATCTACTACGAGCAGTACTTC,CASSPTSDPGTIYYEQYF
-,TRBJ1-1,TRBV5-6,-,TGTGCCAGCAGCATTGGATGGGGTCTTGGAGACACTGAAGCTTTCTTT,CASSIGWGLGDTEAFF
-,TRBJ1-2,TRBV6-5,-,TGTGCCAGCAGTTCTGGACACTCAAATGGCTACACCTTC,CASSSGHSNGYTF
-,TRBJ2-1,TRBV27,-,TGTGCCAGCAGTTTATCTGGGGACAATGAGCAGTTCTTC,CASSLSGDNEQFF
-,TRBJ1-5,TRBV21-1,-,TGTGCCAGGGTGACAGTCTTAGGGGACAATCAGCCCCAGCATTTT,CARVTVLGDNQPQHF
-,TRBJ1-4,TRBV5-6,-,TGTGCCAGCGAAATAGGGACCGGCTTAACTAATGAAAAACTGTTTTTT,CASEIGTGLTNEKLFF
-,TRBJ2-1,TRBV4-1,-,TGCGCCAGCAGCCAACTTTCCTCGGTGGGGGTGTCCAATGAGCAGTTCTTC,CASSQLSSVGVSNEQFF
-,TRBJ1-3,TRBV6-1,-,TGTGCCAGCAGTCCGTGGGGGCTCGGAAACACCATATATTTT,CASSPWGLGNTIYF
-,TRBJ2-1,TRBV6-5,-,TGTGCCAGCAGTTACGGGAACAATGAGCAGTTCTTC,CASSYGNNEQFF
-,TRBJ2-7,TRBV28,TRBD1,TGTGCCAGCAGACAGGGGCCTCTCTTCTACGAGCAGTACTTC,CASRQGPLFYEQYF
-,TRBJ2-5,TRBV7-9,-,TGTGCCAGCAGCTGGACCGAAGAGACCCAGTACTTC,CASSWTEETQYF
-,TRBJ2-2,TRBV5-6,-,TGTGCCAGCAGCTTGATAAGGGAGAACACCGGGGAGCTGTTTTTT,CASSLIRENTGELFF
-,TRBJ2-1,TRBV6-5,TRBD2,TGTGCCAGCAGTTACAATTCGCTAGCGGGCAATGAGCAGTTCTTC,CASSYNSLAGNEQFF
-,TRBJ2-1,TRBV6-7,-,TGTGCCCCCAAAGGAAGGACCCCCTACAATGAGCAGTTCTTC,CAPKGRTPYNEQFF
-,TRBJ2-3,TRBV11-2,TRBD2,TGTGCCAGCAGCTTCAAAGGGGAGGGTACGCAGTATTTT,CASSFKGEGTQYF
-,TRBJ2-1,TRBV7-9,TRBD1,TGTGCCAGCAGCTTCGGGACAGGGGGCTTTAATGAGCAGTTCTTC,CASSFGTGGFNEQFF
-,TRBJ1-1,TRBV18,TRBD1,TGTGCCAGCTCACCACCAGGAGGGACAGCCACCGGTGAAGCTTTCTTT,CASSPPGGTATGEAFF
-,TRBJ2-1,TRBV9,TRBD2,TGTGCCAGCAGCACCCGACAGGGACTAGCAAGCTATGAGCAGTTCTTC,CASSTRQGLASYEQFF
once,TRBJ2-7,TRBV10-3,TRBD2,TGTGCCATCAGTGATGGGGCTAGCGGGAGATCCGAGCAGTACTTC,CAISDGASGRSEQYF
-,TRBJ2-3,TRBV28,TRBD1,TGTGCCAGCAGCAATCTAGGACAGGGGGGGAGGGATACGCAGTATTTT,CASSNLGQGGRDTQYF
-,TRBJ2-7,TRBV5-6,-,TGTGCCAGCAGCTTTCAGGGCAGCTCCTACGAGCAGTACTTC,CASSFQGSSYEQYF